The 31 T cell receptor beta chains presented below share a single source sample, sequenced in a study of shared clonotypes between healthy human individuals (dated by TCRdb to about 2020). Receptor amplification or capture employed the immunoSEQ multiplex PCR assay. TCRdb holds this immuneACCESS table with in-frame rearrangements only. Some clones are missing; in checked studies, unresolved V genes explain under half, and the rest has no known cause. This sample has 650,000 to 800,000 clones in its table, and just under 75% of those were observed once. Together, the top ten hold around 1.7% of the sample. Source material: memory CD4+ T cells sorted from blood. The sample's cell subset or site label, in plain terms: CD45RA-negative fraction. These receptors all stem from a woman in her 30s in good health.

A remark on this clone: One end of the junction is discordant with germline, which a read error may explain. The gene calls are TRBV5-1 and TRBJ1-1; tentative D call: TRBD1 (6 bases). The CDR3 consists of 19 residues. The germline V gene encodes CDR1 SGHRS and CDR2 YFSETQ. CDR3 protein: CASSLEKTGAWQMNTEAFF. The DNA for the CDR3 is TGCGCCAGCAGTTTGGAGAAGACAGGTGCATGGCAAATGAACACTGAAGCTTTCTTT.

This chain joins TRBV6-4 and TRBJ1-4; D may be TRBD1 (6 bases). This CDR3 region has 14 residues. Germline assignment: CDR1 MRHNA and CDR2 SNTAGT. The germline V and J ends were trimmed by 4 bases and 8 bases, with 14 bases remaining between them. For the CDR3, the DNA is TGTGCCAGCAGTGTCCAGGGGAGTGACGAAAAACTGTTTTTT. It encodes CASSVQGSDEKLFF.

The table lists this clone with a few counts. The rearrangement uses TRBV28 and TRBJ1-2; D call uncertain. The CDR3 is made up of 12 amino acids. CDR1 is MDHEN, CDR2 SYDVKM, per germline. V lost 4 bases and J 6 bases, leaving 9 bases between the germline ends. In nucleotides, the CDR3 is TGTGCCAGCAGTTCCGCAGCGGATGGCTACACCTTC. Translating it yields CASSSAADGYTF.

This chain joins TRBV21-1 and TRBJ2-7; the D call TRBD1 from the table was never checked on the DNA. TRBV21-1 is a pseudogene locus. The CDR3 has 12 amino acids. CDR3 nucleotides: TGTGCCAGCAGAAAAAGGGGATACGAGCAGTACTTC. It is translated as CASRKRGYEQYF.

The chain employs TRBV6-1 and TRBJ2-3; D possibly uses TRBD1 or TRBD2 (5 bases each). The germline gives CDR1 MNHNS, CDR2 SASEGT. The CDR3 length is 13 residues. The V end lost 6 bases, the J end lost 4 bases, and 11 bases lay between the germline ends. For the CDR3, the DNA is TGTGCCAGCAGAACACAGGAGGCAGATACGCAGTATTTT. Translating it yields CASRTQEADTQYF.

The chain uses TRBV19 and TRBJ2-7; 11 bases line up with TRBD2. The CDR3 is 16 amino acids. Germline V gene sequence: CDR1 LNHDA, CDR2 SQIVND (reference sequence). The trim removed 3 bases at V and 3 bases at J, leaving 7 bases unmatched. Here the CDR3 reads CASSITGLAEFYEQYF. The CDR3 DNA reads TGTGCCAGTAGTATCACGGGACTAGCGGAATTCTACGAGCAGTACTTC.

CDR3 protein: CASGGTTKNIQYF. CDR3 nucleotides: TGTGCCAGCGGGGGGACAACCAAAAACATTCAGTACTTC. The chain couples TRBV9 to TRBJ2-4; D may match TRBD1 or TRBD2 (6 bases each). The V end lost 7 bases, the J end lost 2 bases, and 10 bases lay between the germline ends. The V gene's germline CDR1 is SGDLS and CDR2 YYNGEE. The CDR3 length is 13 residues.

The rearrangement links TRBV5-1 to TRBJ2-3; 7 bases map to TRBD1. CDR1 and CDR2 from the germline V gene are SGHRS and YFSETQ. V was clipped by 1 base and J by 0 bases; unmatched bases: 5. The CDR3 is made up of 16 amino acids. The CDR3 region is CASSLLDRDSTDTQYF. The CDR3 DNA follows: TGCGCCAGCAGCTTGCTCGACAGGGACAGCACAGATACGCAGTATTTT.

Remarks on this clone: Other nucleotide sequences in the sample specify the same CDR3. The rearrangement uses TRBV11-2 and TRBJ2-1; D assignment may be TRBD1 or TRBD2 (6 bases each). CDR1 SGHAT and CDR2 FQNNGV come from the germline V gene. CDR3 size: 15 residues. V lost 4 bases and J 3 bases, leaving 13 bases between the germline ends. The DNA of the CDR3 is TGTGCCAGCAGCTCCACCGGGGGCAGCTACAATGAGCAGTTCTTC. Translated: CASSSTGGSYNEQFF.

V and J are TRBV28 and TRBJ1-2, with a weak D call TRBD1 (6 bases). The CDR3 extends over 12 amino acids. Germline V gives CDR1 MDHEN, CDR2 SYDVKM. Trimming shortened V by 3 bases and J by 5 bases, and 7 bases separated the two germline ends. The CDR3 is CASSFTGYGYTF. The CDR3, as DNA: TGTGCCAGCAGTTTTACAGGGTATGGCTACACCTTC.

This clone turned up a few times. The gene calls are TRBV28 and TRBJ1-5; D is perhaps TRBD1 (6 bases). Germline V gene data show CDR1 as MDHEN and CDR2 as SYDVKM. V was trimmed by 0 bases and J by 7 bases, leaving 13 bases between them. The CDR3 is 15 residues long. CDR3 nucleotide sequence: TGTGCCAGCAGTTTATGGCTTCCAGGACAGCAGCCCCAGCATTTT. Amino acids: CASSLWLPGQQPQHF.

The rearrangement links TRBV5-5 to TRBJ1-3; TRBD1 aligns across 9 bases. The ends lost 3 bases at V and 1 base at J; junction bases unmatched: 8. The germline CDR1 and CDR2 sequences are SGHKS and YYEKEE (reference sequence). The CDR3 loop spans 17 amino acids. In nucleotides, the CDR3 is TGTGCCAGCAGCTCTCCGGGACAGGGTTTTTCTGGAAACACCATATATTTT. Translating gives CASSSPGQGFSGNTIYF.

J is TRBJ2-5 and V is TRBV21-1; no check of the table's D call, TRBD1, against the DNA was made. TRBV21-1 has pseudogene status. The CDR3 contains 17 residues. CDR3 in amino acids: CASTSQTGQALQETQYF. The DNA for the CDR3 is TGTGCCAGCACATCTCAGACGGGACAGGCGCTCCAAGAGACCCAGTACTTC.

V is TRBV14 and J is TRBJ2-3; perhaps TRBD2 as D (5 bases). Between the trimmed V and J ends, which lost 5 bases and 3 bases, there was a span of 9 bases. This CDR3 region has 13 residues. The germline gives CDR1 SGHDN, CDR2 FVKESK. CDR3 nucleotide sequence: TGTGCCAGCAGCGCAGGACTGACAGATACGCAGTATTTT. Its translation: CASSAGLTDTQYF.

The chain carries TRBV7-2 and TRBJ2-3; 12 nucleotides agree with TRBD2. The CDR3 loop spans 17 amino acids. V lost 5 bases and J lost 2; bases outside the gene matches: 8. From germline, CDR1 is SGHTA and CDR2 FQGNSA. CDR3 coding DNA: TGTGCCAGCAGCGATTGGACTAGCGGGGTCCTCACAGATACGCAGTATTTT. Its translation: CASSDWTSGVLTDTQYF.

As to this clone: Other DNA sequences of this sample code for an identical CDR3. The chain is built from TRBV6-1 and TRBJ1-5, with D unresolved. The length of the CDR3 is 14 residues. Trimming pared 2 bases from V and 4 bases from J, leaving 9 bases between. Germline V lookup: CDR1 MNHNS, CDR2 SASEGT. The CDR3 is CASSELLGNQPQHF. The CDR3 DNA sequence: TGTGCCAGCAGTGAATTACTGGGGAATCAGCCCCAGCATTTT.

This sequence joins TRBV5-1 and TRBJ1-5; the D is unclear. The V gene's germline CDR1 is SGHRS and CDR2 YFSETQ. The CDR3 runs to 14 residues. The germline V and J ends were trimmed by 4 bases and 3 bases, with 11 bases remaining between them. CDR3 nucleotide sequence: TGCGCCAGCAGCCCCGACGGATACAATCAGCCCCAGCATTTT. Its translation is CASSPDGYNQPQHF. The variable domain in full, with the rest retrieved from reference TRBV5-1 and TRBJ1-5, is KAGVTQTPRYLIKTRGQQVTLSCSPISGHRSVSWYQQTPGQGLQFLFEYFSETQRNKGNFPGRFSGRQFSNSRSEMNVSTLELGDSALYLCASSPDGYNQPQHFGDGTRLSIL.

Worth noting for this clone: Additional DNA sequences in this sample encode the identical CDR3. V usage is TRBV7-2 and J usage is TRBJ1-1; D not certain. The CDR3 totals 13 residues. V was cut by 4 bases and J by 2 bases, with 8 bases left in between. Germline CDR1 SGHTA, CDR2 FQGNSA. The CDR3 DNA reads TGTGCCAGCAGCTCCGGAGAAAACACTGAAGCTTTCTTT. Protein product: CASSSGENTEAFF.

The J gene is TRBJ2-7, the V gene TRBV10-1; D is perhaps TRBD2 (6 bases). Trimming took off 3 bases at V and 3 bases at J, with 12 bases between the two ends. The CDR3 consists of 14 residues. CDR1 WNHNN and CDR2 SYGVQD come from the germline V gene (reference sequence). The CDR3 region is CASSDAGSLYEQYF. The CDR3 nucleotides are TGCGCCAGCAGTGACGCGGGGAGCCTCTACGAGCAGTACTTC.

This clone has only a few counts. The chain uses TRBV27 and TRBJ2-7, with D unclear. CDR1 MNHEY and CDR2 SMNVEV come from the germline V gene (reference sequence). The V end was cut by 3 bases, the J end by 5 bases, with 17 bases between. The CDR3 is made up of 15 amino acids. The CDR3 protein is CASSFSSSFDNEQYF. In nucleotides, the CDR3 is TGTGCCAGCAGTTTTTCTTCCTCATTCGATAACGAGCAGTACTTC.

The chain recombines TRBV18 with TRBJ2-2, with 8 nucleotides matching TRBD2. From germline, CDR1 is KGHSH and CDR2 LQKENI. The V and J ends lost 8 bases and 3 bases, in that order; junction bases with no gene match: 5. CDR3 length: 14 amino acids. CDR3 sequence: CASTGTRDTGELFF. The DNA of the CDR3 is TGTGCCAGCACCGGGACTAGGGACACCGGGGAGCTGTTTTTT.

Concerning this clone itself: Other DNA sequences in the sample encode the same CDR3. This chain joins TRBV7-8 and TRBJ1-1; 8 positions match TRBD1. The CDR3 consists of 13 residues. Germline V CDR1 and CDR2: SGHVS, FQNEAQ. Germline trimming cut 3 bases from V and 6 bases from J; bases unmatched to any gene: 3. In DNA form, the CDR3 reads TGTGCCAGCAGCTTTGGACAGGGCTCTGAAGCTTTCTTT. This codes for CASSFGQGSEAFF.

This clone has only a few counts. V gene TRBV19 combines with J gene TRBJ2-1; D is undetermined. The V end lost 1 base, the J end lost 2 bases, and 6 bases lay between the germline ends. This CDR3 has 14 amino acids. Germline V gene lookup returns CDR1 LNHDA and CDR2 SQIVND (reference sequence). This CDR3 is CASSIVGAYNEQFF. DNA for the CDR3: TGTGCCAGTAGTATAGTTGGAGCCTACAATGAGCAGTTCTTC.

CDR3 DNA sequence: TGTGCCAGCAGGGGACCGTCGAACACTGAAGCTTTCTTT. Protein: CASRGPSNTEAFF. The chain couples TRBV2 to TRBJ1-1, with D possibly TRBD1 on 5 matching bases. Trimming removed 6 bases from V and 1 base from J, with 9 bases in between. The CDR3 runs to 13 residues. Germline lookup yields CDR1 SNHLY and CDR2 FYNNEI.

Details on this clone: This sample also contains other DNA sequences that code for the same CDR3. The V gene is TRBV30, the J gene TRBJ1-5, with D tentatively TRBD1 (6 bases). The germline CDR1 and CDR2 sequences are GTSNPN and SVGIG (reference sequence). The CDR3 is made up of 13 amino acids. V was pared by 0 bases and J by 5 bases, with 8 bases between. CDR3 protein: CAWSVQGDQPQHF. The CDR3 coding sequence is TGTGCCTGGAGTGTACAGGGAGATCAGCCCCAGCATTTT.

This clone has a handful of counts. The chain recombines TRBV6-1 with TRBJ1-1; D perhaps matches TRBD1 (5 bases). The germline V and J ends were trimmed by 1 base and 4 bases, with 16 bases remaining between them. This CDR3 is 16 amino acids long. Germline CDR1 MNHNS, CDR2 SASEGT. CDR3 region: CASSEEAGRVATEAFF. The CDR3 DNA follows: TGTGCCAGCAGTGAAGAGGCTGGCAGGGTGGCCACTGAAGCTTTCTTT.

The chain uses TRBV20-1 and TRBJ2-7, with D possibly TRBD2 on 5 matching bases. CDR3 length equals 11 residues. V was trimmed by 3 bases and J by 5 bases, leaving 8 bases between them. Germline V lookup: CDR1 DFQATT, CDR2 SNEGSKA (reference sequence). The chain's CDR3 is CSASRTDEQYF. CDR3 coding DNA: TGCAGTGCTAGTCGGACTGACGAGCAGTACTTC.

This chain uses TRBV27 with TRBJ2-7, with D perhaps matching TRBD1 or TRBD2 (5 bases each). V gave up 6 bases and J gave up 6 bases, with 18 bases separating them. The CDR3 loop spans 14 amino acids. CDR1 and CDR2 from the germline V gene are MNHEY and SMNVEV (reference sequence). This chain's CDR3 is CASRWGSVLTEQYF. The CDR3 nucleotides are TGTGCCAGCAGATGGGGGAGTGTCCTTACCGAGCAGTACTTC.

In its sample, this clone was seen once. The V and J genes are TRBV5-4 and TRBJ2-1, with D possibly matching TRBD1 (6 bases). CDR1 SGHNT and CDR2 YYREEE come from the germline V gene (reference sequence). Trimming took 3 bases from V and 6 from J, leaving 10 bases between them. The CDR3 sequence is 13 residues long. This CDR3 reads CASSSQGANEQFF. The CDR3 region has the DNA TGTGCCAGCAGCTCACAGGGAGCCAATGAGCAGTTCTTC. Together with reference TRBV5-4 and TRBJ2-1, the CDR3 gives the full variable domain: ETGVTQSPTHLIKTRGQQVTLRCSSQSGHNTVSWYQQALGQGPQFIFQYYREEENGRGNFPPRFSGLQFPNYSSELNVNALELDDSALYLCASSSQGANEQFFGPGTRLTVL.

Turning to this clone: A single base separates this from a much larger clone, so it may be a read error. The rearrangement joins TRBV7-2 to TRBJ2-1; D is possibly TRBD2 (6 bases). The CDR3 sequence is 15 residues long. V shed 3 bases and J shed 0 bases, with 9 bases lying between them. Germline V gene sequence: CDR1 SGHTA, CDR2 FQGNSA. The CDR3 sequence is CASSLDGSSYNEQFF. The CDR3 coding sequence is TGTGCCAGCAGCTTGGACGGGAGCTCCTACAATGAGCAGTTCTTC.

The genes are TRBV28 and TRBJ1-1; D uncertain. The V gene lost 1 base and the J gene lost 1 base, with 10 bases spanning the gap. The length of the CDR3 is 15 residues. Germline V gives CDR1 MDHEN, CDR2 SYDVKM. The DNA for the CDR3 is TGTGCCAGCAGTTTATTAGGTCAAGCGAACACTGAAGCTTTCTTT. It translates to CASSLLGQANTEAFF.